What follows describes a single T cell receptor beta chain. The antigen is undetermined. Other DNA sequences of this sample code for an identical CDR3. Repertoires were generated with immunoSEQ multiplex PCR, while TCRdb's copy carries only in-frame clones and drops some. The sample lists 64,000 or so clones, about three quarters occurring once. The data derive from a study of pediatric ulcerative colitis. Before the diagnostic colonoscopy, ulcerative colitis patients were free of immunosuppressive medication. Whole-study findings and limits: Clonal expansions reduced rectal repertoire diversity in acute severe colitis. Blood-rectal clonal overlap within each person was significantly higher in ulcerative colitis patients than controls. Substantially fewer templates came from two patients' blood samples.

CDR3 length equals 13 residues. V gave up 1 base and J gave up 0 bases, with 4 bases separating them. Germline V gene lookup returns CDR1 SGHRS and CDR2 YFSETQ. The sample taken for sequencing was blood. The receptor was derived from a boy aged 10-17 years with moderate ulcerative colitis. The chain links TRBV5-1 to TRBJ1-1; D gene ambiguous. The CDR3 reads CASSLTVNTEAFF. The CDR3 nucleotides read TGCGCCAGCAGCTTGACAGTGAACACTGAAGCTTTCTTT.